A selection of T cell receptor beta chains follows, all from one sample in a study of shared clonotypes between healthy human individuals. Sequencing was performed with immunoSEQ multiplex PCR; in TCRdb, only in-frame clones are kept and a portion is missing. The sample contains over 95,000 clones, around half of which appear only once. What was sequenced was PBMCs. The receptor source for this set is a middle-aged woman in good health. Some clones in this sample may be carry-over from other donors' samples. CDR3s include the opening cysteine and the closing phenylalanine or tryptophan. Expanded clones get a size class; other rows say once, few or many, or leave the size out.

V gene: TRBV9; clone size: .; CDR3 protein: CASSVDTGSSYEQYF
V gene: TRBV9; clone size: .; CDR3 protein: CASSVAGQGTYEQYF
V gene: TRBV4-3; clone size: .; CDR3 protein: CASSQDRRGSCGYTF
V gene: TRBV30; clone size: many; CDR3 protein: CAWSVGSGSWTDTQYF
V gene: TRBV7-9; clone size: .; CDR3 protein: CASSLLQGYGYTF
V gene: TRBV18; clone size: .; CDR3 protein: CASSSGEGNTIYF
V gene: TRBV11-2; clone size: many; CDR3 protein: CASSLFGGEAFF
V gene: TRBV29-1; clone size: many; CDR3 protein: CSVGSSETQYF
V gene: TRBV25-1; clone size: once; CDR3 protein: CASSDALAGGIETQYF
V gene: TRBV6-5; clone size: few; CDR3 protein: CASRDSKNTNEKLFF
V gene: TRBV5-4; clone size: .; CDR3 protein: CAGSLAGGDGNTIYF
V gene: TRBV7-9; clone size: .; CDR3 protein: CASSLRTANEKLFF
V gene: TRBV28; clone size: .; CDR3 protein: CASSFLRDEQYF
V gene: TRBV18; clone size: few; CDR3 protein: CASSPQGASTEAFF
V gene: TRBV9; clone size: .; CDR3 protein: CASSVVGTSGGFIEQFF
V gene: TRBV30; clone size: .; CDR3 protein: CAWSLDQYNEQFF
V gene: TRBV12-1; clone size: .; CDR3 protein: CASPPVETVQETQYF
V gene: TRBV7-5; clone size: .; CDR3 protein: CASSELDKSGFQETQYF
V gene: TRBV2; clone size: .; CDR3 protein: CASSEQESYEQYF
V gene: TRBV18; clone size: once; CDR3 protein: CASSPRTHQETQYF
V gene: TRBV30; clone size: many; CDR3 protein: CAWRRAGEGGELFF
V gene: TRBV4-1; clone size: .; CDR3 protein: CATRETGVANTIYF
V gene: TRBV15; clone size: .; CDR3 protein: CATSPRQGSNEKLFF
V gene: TRBV10-2; clone size: .; CDR3 protein: CASSGVRTEAFF
V gene: TRBV29-1; clone size: many; CDR3 protein: CSVLVTPYEQYF
V gene: TRBV7-9; clone size: once; CDR3 protein: CASERSYEQYF
V gene: TRBV6-1; clone size: .; CDR3 protein: CASSVLVESSYEQYF
V gene: TRBV4-3; clone size: many; CDR3 protein: CASSHLSDRVGSPLHF
V gene: TRBV6-1; clone size: .; CDR3 protein: CASSAQGEGEQYF
V gene: TRBV4-1; clone size: few; CDR3 protein: CASSPYTRGEQFF
V gene: TRBV4-3; clone size: once; CDR3 protein: CASSQVPRASGRFYEQFF
V gene: TRBV19; clone size: few; CDR3 protein: CASSGGQTDSTDTQYF
V gene: TRBV9; clone size: .; CDR3 protein: CVSSPLTGLGEKLFF
V gene: TRBV4-2; clone size: many; CDR3 protein: CASNTGGESSEQYF
V gene: TRBV4-2; clone size: .; CDR3 protein: CASSRASPGNYGYTF
V gene: TRBV5-1; clone size: many; CDR3 protein: CASSLNSGDEQYF
V gene: TRBV5-1; clone size: .; CDR3 protein: CASSWTSGGYNEQFF
V gene: TRBV7-9; clone size: many; CDR3 protein: CASSPVAPNYGYTF
V gene: TRBV6-1; clone size: .; CDR3 protein: CASNPAGGLTYEQYF
V gene: TRBV27; clone size: .; CDR3 protein: CASSFQGPTSAKNIQYF